Presented here are 19 T cell receptor beta chains from one specimen sequenced in a study of cytomegalovirus exposure and HLA in healthy donors. The primer mix had 60 Vbeta and 13 Jbeta primers. The method was immunoSEQ multiplex PCR; TCRdb's version includes in-frame clones alone and lacks a portion of them. The sample has about 140,000 clones, roughly 65% seen once. The sequencing input was PBMCs. The receptors shown here come from a woman in her thirties in good health and CMV-seronegative.

The V gene is TRBV28, the J gene TRBJ2-1; tentative D call: TRBD1 (7 bases). The germline V gene has CDR1 MDHEN and CDR2 SYDVKM. Trimming removed 4 bases from V and 6 bases from J, with 16 bases in between. The CDR3 spans 15 residues. Here the CDR3 DNA reads TGTGCCAGCAGTTCCCGGGCAGGGGGGTTCAATGAGCAGTTCTTC. Its protein product is CASSSRAGGFNEQFF.

The J gene is TRBJ2-3, the V gene TRBV9; 10 nucleotides match TRBD2. This CDR3 comprises 16 residues. J gave up 5 bases and V 4 bases, and 10 bases lay outside the gene matches. Per the germline V gene, CDR1 is SGDLS and CDR2 is YYNGEE. The CDR3 DNA sequence: TGTGCCAGCAGCTCTTTGAGCGGGGGGGCCGGAGATACGCAGTATTTT. Encoded protein: CASSSLSGGAGDTQYF.

This clone turned up a few times. This chain joins TRBV5-1 and TRBJ1-1; TRBD1 is a possible D gene (5 bases). V lost 6 bases and J 5 bases, leaving 14 bases between the germline ends. Germline V gives CDR1 SGHRS, CDR2 YFSETQ. The CDR3 extends over 13 amino acids. This chain's CDR3 is CASTQGYGTEAFF. CDR3 nucleotides: TGCGCCAGCACCCAGGGTTACGGAACTGAAGCTTTCTTT.

The chain joins TRBV6-6 to TRBJ1-3; D might be TRBD1 (5 bases). V lost 2 bases to trimming and J lost 2 bases, with 13 bases between them. Per germline, CDR1 MNHNY and CDR2 SVGAGI (reference sequence). The CDR3 extends over 16 amino acids. The chain's CDR3 is CASSYGLGEAGNTIYF. The CDR3 coding sequence is TGTGCCAGCAGTTACGGGTTGGGGGAGGCTGGAAACACCATATATTTT.

The CDR3 DNA reads as TGTGCCTGGGACGGGACTAGCGGTGGGTTCGTTGGGACCCAGTACTTC. It is translated as CAWDGTSGGFVGTQYF. The chain recombines TRBV30 with TRBJ2-5; 11 nucleotides line up with TRBD2. Per germline, CDR1 GTSNPN and CDR2 SVGIG (reference sequence). V trimming: 5 bases; J trimming: 7 bases; junction bases outside the gene matches: 15. The CDR3 length is 16 residues.

The genes are TRBV6-6 and TRBJ2-5; 9 bases are a match to TRBD2. This CDR3 spans 15 amino acids. The V and J ends lost 4 bases and 1 base, in that order; junction bases with no gene match: 4. Germline V gene data show CDR1 as MNHNY and CDR2 as SVGAGI (reference sequence). CDR3 DNA sequence: TGTGCCAGCAGTTGGGGCGGGGGGGCCCAAGAGACCCAGTACTTC. This sequence encodes CASSWGGGAQETQYF.

V and J are TRBV4-1 and TRBJ1-1, with a tentative D call TRBD1 (6 bases). The V end lost 0 bases, the J end lost 5 bases, and 7 bases lay between the germline ends. CDR1 and CDR2 (germline): MGHRA, YSYEKL. CDR3 length: 13 amino acids. The CDR3 sequence is CASSQDTGTEAFF. In nucleotides, the CDR3 is TGCGCCAGCAGCCAAGATACAGGGACTGAAGCTTTCTTT.

Worth noting for this clone: Other DNA sequences in the sample encode the same CDR3. The genes are TRBV27 and TRBJ1-4; 8 nucleotides align to TRBD1. The junction had 5 bases not matched to a gene; V was cut back by 3 bases and J by 8 bases. From germline, CDR1 is MNHEY and CDR2 SMNVEV (reference sequence). This CDR3 is 14 amino acids long. The CDR3 nucleotides are TGTGCCAGCAGTTTTGGGACAGGAGGCGAAAAACTGTTTTTT. Translated, it gives CASSFGTGGEKLFF.

The chain links TRBV30 to TRBJ1-1; 8 nucleotides agree with TRBD1. The CDR3 length is 16 residues. The V gene end was trimmed by 2 bases and the J gene end by 0 bases; junction bases not matched to a gene: 8. In germline, CDR1 is GTSNPN, CDR2 SVGIG (reference sequence). CDR3 sequence reads: CAWSLAGGGMNTEAFF. The CDR3 bases are TGTGCCTGGAGTTTGGCAGGGGGCGGGATGAACACTGAAGCTTTCTTT.

The V call is TRBV28, the J call TRBJ1-2; TRBD1 agrees at 8 bases. From germline, CDR1 is MDHEN and CDR2 SYDVKM. The CDR3 is made up of 13 amino acids. The ends lost 4 bases at V and 8 bases at J; junction bases unmatched: 6. The CDR3 protein is CASSSQGAQGYTF. CDR3 nucleotides: TGTGCCAGCAGTTCTCAGGGGGCTCAAGGCTACACCTTC.

The rearrangement joins TRBV18 to TRBJ1-1; D is possibly TRBD1 (6 bases). CDR1 is KGHSH, CDR2 LQKENI, per germline. The CDR3 covers 16 residues. The V gene lost 2 bases and the J gene lost 1 base, with 14 bases spanning the gap. Here the CDR3 reads CASSPSGGPGNTEAFF. The CDR3 nucleotides are TGTGCCAGCTCACCAAGCGGGGGGCCGGGGAACACTGAAGCTTTCTTT.

Only a few counts were recorded for this clone. CDR3 sequence (DNA): TGTGCCACACCAGGACAGGCATTTGGGGCCAACGTCCTGACTTTC. This sequence encodes CATPGQAFGANVLTF. The chain uses TRBV2 and TRBJ2-6; 7 bases match TRBD1. V shed 10 bases and J 3 bases; nucleotides not matched to a gene: 9. CDR1 is SNHLY, CDR2 FYNNEI, per germline. The CDR3 spans 15 residues.

V is TRBV10-2 and J is TRBJ2-1, with no clear D. This CDR3 spans 12 amino acids. The V end was cut by 4 bases, the J end by 9 bases, with 10 bases between. Germline V lookup: CDR1 WSHSY, CDR2 SAAADI. The CDR3 region is CASSVDVGEQFF. In nucleotides, the CDR3 is TGCGCCAGCAGTGTAGATGTTGGTGAGCAGTTCTTC.

V gene TRBV29-1 combines with J gene TRBJ2-7, with 8 bases that match TRBD1. CDR1 SQVTM and CDR2 ANQGSEA come from the germline V gene. The V and J ends lost 7 bases and 7 bases, in that order; junction bases with no gene match: 6. The CDR3 sequence is 11 residues long. The CDR3 coding sequence is TGCAGCGCTGGACAGGGAGGTGAGCAGTACTTC. As protein: CSAGQGGEQYF.

V is TRBV5-4 and J is TRBJ2-7; 8 bases are a match to TRBD2. V trimming: 4 bases; J trimming: 2 bases; junction bases outside the gene matches: 14. The CDR3 spans 17 residues. The germline V gene encodes CDR1 SGHNT and CDR2 YYREEE (reference sequence). Here the CDR3 reads CASSTGLQRELTYEQYF. Here the CDR3 DNA reads TGTGCCAGCAGCACGGGACTCCAGCGGGAGTTAACCTACGAGCAGTACTTC.

This clone was counted a few times. Other DNA sequences in this specimen translate into the identical CDR3. The chain recombines TRBV19 with TRBJ1-1; no reliable D call. The CDR3 covers 12 residues. V lost 4 bases to trimming and J lost 3 bases, with 6 bases between them. CDR1 LNHDA and CDR2 SQIVND come from the germline V gene (reference sequence). Here the CDR3 reads CASSTPDTEAFF. Written as DNA, the CDR3 is TGTGCCAGTAGTACGCCAGACACTGAAGCTTTCTTT.

V usage is TRBV7-7 and J usage is TRBJ2-1; TRBD2 might be the D (7 bases). The CDR3 covers 12 residues. Germline V CDR1 and CDR2: SSHAT, FNYEAQ (reference sequence). The DNA of the CDR3 is TGTGCTGGAGAGGGGGGGATCAATGAGCAGTTCTTC. Its translation is CAGEGGINEQFF. The full variable domain, rest sourced from reference TRBV7-7 and TRBJ2-1, is GAGVSQSPRYKVTKRGQDVTLRCDPISSHATLYWYQQALGQGPEFLTYFNYEAQPDKSGLPSDRFSAERPEGSISTLTIQRTEQRDSAMYRCAGEGGINEQFFGPGTRLTVL.

The chain carries TRBV6-5 and TRBJ1-2; D is unclear. Trimming shortened V by 2 bases and J by 5 bases, and 12 bases separated the two germline ends. CDR3 size: 14 residues. The germline V gene has CDR1 MNHEY and CDR2 SVGAGI. The CDR3 protein is CASSYGPSGYGYTF. CDR3 DNA sequence: TGTGCCAGCAGTTACGGACCTTCGGGGTATGGCTACACCTTC.

This chain joins TRBV19 and TRBJ1-5; D ambiguous. Germline assignment: CDR1 LNHDA and CDR2 SQIVND (reference sequence). The CDR3 contains 17 residues. The V end was cut by 4 bases, the J end by 2 bases, with 18 bases between. The CDR3 DNA reads as TGTGCCAGTAGTAGCCCGGAGTTGCGGGTGGGCAATCAGCCCCAGCATTTT. The encoded protein is CASSSPELRVGNQPQHF.